These 17 T cell receptor beta chains originate from one sample sequenced in a study of CD4 and CD8 cells across lung adenocarcinoma regions. One entry per CDR3 protein, called by TCRdb with MiXCR from the PCR reads. The data hold approximately 12,000 distinct CDR3 sequences, with approximately 50% observed a single time. Sequenced input: CD8+ T cells from the center of a lung tumor. Receptors originate from a female donor with lung adenocarcinoma. The CD4 and CD8 labels of this study may be unreliable.

The chain has TRBV6-1 and TRBJ1-5; 8 bases align to TRBD1. CDR3 size: 16 residues. With V trimmed by 3 bases and J by 2 bases, 6 bases remained unmatched. Germline V gene data show CDR1 as MNHNS and CDR2 as SASEGT. The CDR3 reads CASSDQGAVGNQPQHF. CDR3 nucleotide sequence: TGTGCCAGCAGTGACCAGGGGGCGGTTGGCAATCAGCCCCAGCATTTT.

With regard to this clonotype: The junction differs from germline at one of its ends, possibly a read error. The CDR3 protein is CASSETGGYSTDTQYF. Here the CDR3 DNA reads TGTGCCAGCAGCGAGACTGGGGGCTATAGCACAGATACGCAGTACTTT. The rearrangement joins TRBV6-1 to TRBJ2-3; D possibly corresponds to TRBD1 (6 bases). Germline CDR1 reads MNHNS; CDR2 reads SASEGT. This CDR3 has 16 amino acids.

V usage is TRBV4-1 and J usage is TRBJ1-2; tentative D call: TRBD1 (6 bases). CDR1 and CDR2 from the germline V gene are MGHRA and YSYEKL. The length of the CDR3 is 17 residues. Trimming took off 0 bases at V and 1 base at J, with 15 bases between the two ends. The CDR3 coding sequence is TGCGCCAGCAGCCAAGACAACCCTATGGACAGTAACTATGGCTACACCTTC. Residues: CASSQDNPMDSNYGYTF.

This clonotype has at least ten counts. V is TRBV6-5 and J is TRBJ2-6; 7 positions match TRBD2. This CDR3 is built from 15 residues. Per the germline V gene, CDR1 is MNHEY and CDR2 is SVGAGI. V shed 2 bases, J shed 2 bases, and the junction held 0 bases outside the gene matches. CDR3: CASSYRGAGANVLTF. As DNA, the CDR3 is TGTGCCAGCAGTTACCGGGGGGCTGGGGCCAACGTCCTGACTTTC.

This chain links TRBV10-2 with TRBJ2-5, with 7 bases lining up with TRBD2. Gene TRBJ2-4 matches the end of the DNA better, so the J call may be wrong. The CDR3 runs to 14 residues. The V gene's germline CDR1 is WSHSY and CDR2 SAAADI. The CDR3 is CAGSGVRDQDIQYF. The CDR3 region has the DNA TGCGCGGGGAGCGGGGTCCGTGACCAAGACATTCAGTACTTC.

The gene calls are TRBV10-3 and TRBJ2-5, with 7 bases aligning to TRBD1. The V segment lost 6 bases and the J segment 3 bases; nucleotides outside the gene matches: 7. Germline values: CDR1 ENHRY, CDR2 SYGVKD. The CDR3 has 14 residues. CDR3 DNA: TGTGCCATCAGAGCTTCCGGGACAGAAGAGACCCAGTACTTC. Amino acids: CAIRASGTEETQYF.

The chain is built from TRBV7-8 and TRBJ1-2; tentatively, D is TRBD1 (5 bases). CDR3 length: 17 amino acids. V gave up 1 base and J gave up 0 bases, with 15 bases separating them. Germline loops: CDR1 SGHVS, CDR2 FQNEAQ. CDR3 region: CASSLVFRTTPNYGYTF. DNA for the CDR3: TGTGCCAGCAGCTTAGTTTTCAGGACAACCCCTAACTATGGCTACACCTTC.

The chain links TRBV10-3 to TRBJ1-1, with D perhaps TRBD1 (5 bases). CDR1 ENHRY and CDR2 SYGVKD come from the germline V gene. V shed 6 bases and J shed 4 bases, with 15 bases lying between them. CDR3 size: 14 residues. CDR3 bases: TGTGCCATCAGGGTCCTGGGGCAGGCCACTGAAGCTTTCTTT. It yields the protein CAIRVLGQATEAFF.

This clonotype has ten or more counts. The chain employs TRBV11-2 and TRBJ2-1; 8 bases map to TRBD1. The J call may not be correct, given that the DNA end is closer to TRBJ2-5. The V gene's germline CDR1 is SGHAT and CDR2 FQNNGV. This CDR3 is 15 amino acids long. CDR3 nucleotide sequence: TGTGCCAGCAGCCCTAGACAGGGGAATCGGGAGACCCAGTACTTC. It translates to CASSPRQGNRETQYF.

This clonotype came up a few times. The DNA of the CDR3 is TGCGCCAGCAGCTCTAGCGGGGGGGGGACAGATACGCAGTATTTT. This codes for CASSSSGGGTDTQYF. The chain uses TRBV4-1 and TRBJ2-3; 12 positions agree with TRBD2. The ends lost 5 bases at V and 3 bases at J; junction bases unmatched: 3. Germline V gives CDR1 MGHRA, CDR2 YSYEKL. The CDR3 sequence is 15 residues long.

This clonotype was found a few times. The gene calls are TRBV6-1 and TRBJ2-2; D remains unclear. CDR3 size: 14 residues. Germline loops: CDR1 MNHNS, CDR2 SASEGT. V was trimmed by 6 bases and J by 3 bases, leaving 11 bases between them. The CDR3 DNA follows: TGTGCCAGCAGCCACAGCGTTTACACCGGGGAGCTGTTTTTT. Its protein is CASSHSVYTGELFF.

This clonotype was detected only a few times. The chain combines TRBV6-4 with TRBJ2-6; D is unresolved. CDR3 length: 15 amino acids. The germline V gene has CDR1 MRHNA and CDR2 SNTAGT. Trimming cost V 4 bases and J 0 bases, with 7 bases left between them. The CDR3 DNA follows: TGTGCCAGCAGTGTCGACTCCTCTGGGGCCAACGTCCTGACTTTC. It codes for CASSVDSSGANVLTF.

The chain combines TRBV6-1 with TRBJ2-1, with D perhaps matching TRBD1 or TRBD2 (6 bases each). The assigned J gene may be wrong: the sequence end matches TRBJ2-7 better. Germline CDR1 is MNHNS and CDR2 is SASEGT. The CDR3 spans 15 residues. The CDR3 region is CASREGGRWSYEQYF. The CDR3 DNA sequence: TGTGCCAGCAGGGAGGGGGGACGATGGTCCTACGAGCAGTACTTC.

The rearrangement uses TRBV6-1 and TRBJ2-3; D is perhaps TRBD2 (7 bases). Trimming took off 10 bases at V and 1 base at J, with 15 bases between the two ends. Germline CDR1 is MNHNS and CDR2 is SASEGT. CDR3 length equals 14 residues. DNA for the CDR3: TGTGCCACCAAGGGGGGGCCAGGCACAGATACGCAGTATTTT. Protein: CATKGGPGTDTQYF.

The chain uses TRBV6-1 and TRBJ2-2; no clear D. Trimming stripped 3 bases from V and 16 bases from J, with 21 bases between. Germline lookup yields CDR1 MNHNS and CDR2 SASEGT. This CDR3 region has 14 residues. The chain's CDR3 is CASSEGGNTEAQFF. Here the CDR3 DNA reads TGTGCCAGCAGTGAGGGTGGGAACACAGAGGCGCAGTTTTTT.

This clonotype was observed a few times. This chain connects TRBV6-1 to TRBJ1-1, with D possibly being TRBD1 (5 bases). V dropped 10 bases and J dropped 1 base, with 16 bases sitting between them. The CDR3 contains 14 residues. The germline V gene has CDR1 MNHNS and CDR2 SASEGT. This CDR3 is CAMTGGASNTEAFF. In DNA, the CDR3 is TGTGCCATGACTGGGGGAGCCTCGAACACTGAAGCTTTCTTT.

The chain combines TRBV6-2 or TRBV6-3 with TRBJ2-3; 7 bases align to TRBD2. V was pared by 4 bases and J by 5 bases, with 12 bases of the junction left unmatched. The CDR3 has 16 amino acids. Germline CDR1 MNHEY, CDR2 SVGEGT. In DNA, the CDR3 is TGTGCCAGCAGTTTACCAGCGGGAAGGGGTGTAGATACGCAGTATTTT. Translated: CASSLPAGRGVDTQYF.